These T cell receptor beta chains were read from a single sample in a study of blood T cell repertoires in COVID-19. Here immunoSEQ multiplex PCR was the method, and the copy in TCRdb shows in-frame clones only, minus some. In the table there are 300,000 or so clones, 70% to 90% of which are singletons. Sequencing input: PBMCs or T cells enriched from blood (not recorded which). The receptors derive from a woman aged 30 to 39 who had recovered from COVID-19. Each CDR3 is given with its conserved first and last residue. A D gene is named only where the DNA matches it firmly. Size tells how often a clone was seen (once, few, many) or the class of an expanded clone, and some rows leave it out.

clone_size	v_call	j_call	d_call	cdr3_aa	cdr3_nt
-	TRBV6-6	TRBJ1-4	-	CASRLGGPETNEKLFF	TGTGCCAGCAGACTGGGGGGGCCGGAAACTAATGAAAAACTGTTTTTT
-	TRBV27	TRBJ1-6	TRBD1	CASSPQGVNSPLHF	TGTGCCAGCAGTCCACAGGGGGTTAATTCACCCCTCCACTTT
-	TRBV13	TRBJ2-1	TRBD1	CASSQGTGIVGMEFF	TGTGCCAGCAGCCAGGGGACAGGTATTGTGGGGATGGAGTTCTTC
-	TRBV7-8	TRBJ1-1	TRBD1	CASSTRGGTGGGLGQHTEAFF	TGTGCCAGCAGCACCCGCGGCGGGACAGGGGGCGGATTGGGCCAACACACTGAAGCTTTCTTT
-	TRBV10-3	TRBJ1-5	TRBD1	CAIGTGGPTTQHF	TGTGCCATCGGGACAGGGGGCCCCACGACCCAGCATTTT
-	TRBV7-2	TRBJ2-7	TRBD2	CASSPPTSGPYEQYF	TGTGCCAGCAGCCCCCCGACTAGCGGACCCTACGAGCAGTACTTC
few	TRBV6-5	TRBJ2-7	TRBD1	CASSYSRDSSYEQYF	TGTGCCAGCAGTTACAGCCGGGACAGCTCCTACGAGCAGTACTTC
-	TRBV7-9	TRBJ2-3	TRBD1	CASSRQGQGTTDTQYF	TGTGCCAGCAGCCGCCAGGGACAGGGTACTACAGATACGCAGTATTTT
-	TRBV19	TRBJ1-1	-	CASRGREMNTEAFF	TGTGCCAGTCGGGGGCGGGAGATGAACACTGAAGCTTTCTTT
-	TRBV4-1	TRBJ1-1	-	CASSPRTTAFEAFF	TGCGCCAGCAGCCCCCGGACAACAGCCTTTGAAGCTTTCTTT
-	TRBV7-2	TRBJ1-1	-	CASSFVGGRGWAEAFF	TGTGCCAGCAGCTTCGTCGGGGGAAGGGGTTGGGCTGAAGCTTTCTTT
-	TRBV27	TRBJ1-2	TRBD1	CASSLQGTGVGYTF	TGTGCCAGCAGTTTACAAGGGACAGGGGTTGGCTACACCTTC
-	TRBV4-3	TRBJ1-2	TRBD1	CASSGDRGRGGYTF	TGCGCCAGCAGTGGGGACAGGGGGCGAGGAGGCTACACCTTC
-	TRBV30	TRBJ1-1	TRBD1	CAWSVRSGGTEAFF	TGTGCCTGGAGTGTACGATCAGGGGGCACTGAAGCTTTCTTT
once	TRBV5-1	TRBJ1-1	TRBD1	CASSPGQTEAFF	TGCGCCAGCAGCCCGGGACAGACGGAAGCTTTCTTT
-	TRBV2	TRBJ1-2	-	CASTPGGPNYGYTF	TGTGCCAGCACCCCCGGAGGTCCTAACTATGGCTACACCTTC
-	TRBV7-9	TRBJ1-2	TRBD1	CASSSPTGTSGGGYTF	TGTGCCAGCAGCTCTCCGACAGGGACCTCCGGGGGTGGCTACACCTTC
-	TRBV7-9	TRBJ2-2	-	CASSPKTAPNTGELFF	TGTGCCAGCAGCCCAAAGACAGCCCCGAACACCGGGGAGCTGTTTTTT